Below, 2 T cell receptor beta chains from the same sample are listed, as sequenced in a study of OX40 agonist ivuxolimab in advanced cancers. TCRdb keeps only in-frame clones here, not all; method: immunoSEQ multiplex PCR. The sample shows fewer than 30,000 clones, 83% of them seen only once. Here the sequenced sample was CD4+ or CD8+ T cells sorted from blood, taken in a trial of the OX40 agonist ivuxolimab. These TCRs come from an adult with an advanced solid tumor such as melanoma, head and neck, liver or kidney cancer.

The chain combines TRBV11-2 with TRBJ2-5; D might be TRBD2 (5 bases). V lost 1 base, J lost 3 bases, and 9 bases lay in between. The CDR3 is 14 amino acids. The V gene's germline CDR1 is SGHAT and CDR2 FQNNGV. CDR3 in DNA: TGTGCCAGCAGCTTAGGTAGGCGGGAAGAGACCCAGTACTTC. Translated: CASSLGRREETQYF.

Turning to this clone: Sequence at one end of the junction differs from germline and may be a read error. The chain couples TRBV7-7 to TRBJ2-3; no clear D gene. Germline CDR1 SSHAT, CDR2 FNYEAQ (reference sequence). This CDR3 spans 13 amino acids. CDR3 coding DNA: TGTGCTAGCAGCTTAGACCCCAAGGATACGCAGTATTTT. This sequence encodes CASSLDPKDTQYF.